This T cell receptor beta chain was identified during a study of shared clonotypes between healthy human individuals. Overall study findings and caveats: The study sampled only blood, and tissue repertoires likely differ. Clonotype sharing among donors was thought likely to change with sequencing depth.

Germline V gives CDR1 SGHNT, CDR2 YYREEE (reference sequence). V lost 5 bases to trimming and J lost 9 bases; unmatched junction nucleotides: 12. This CDR3 comprises 15 residues. This clone appeared a few times. Its antigen is still unknown. The authors ran the assay at deep level. The table came from immunoSEQ multiplex PCR; TCRdb's copy has only in-frame clones and leaves some out. The sample has 75,000 to 100,000 clones; over 40% are singletons. Sequenced material: PBMCs. The chain recombines TRBV5-4 with TRBJ2-1, with 9 bases aligning to TRBD1. The sequence derives from a woman aged 40 to 50 in good health. Some clones in this sample may be carry-over from other donors' samples. The DNA of the CDR3 is TGTGCCAGCAGTATACAGGGGGCGCATCCTGGTGAGCAGTTCTTC. Encoded protein: CASSIQGAHPGEQFF. The variable domain in full, with the rest retrieved from reference TRBV5-4 and TRBJ2-1, is ETGVTQSPTHLIKTRGQQVTLRCSSQSGHNTVSWYQQALGQGPQFIFQYYREEENGRGNFPPRFSGLQFPNYSSELNVNALELDDSALYLCASSIQGAHPGEQFFGPGTRLTVL.